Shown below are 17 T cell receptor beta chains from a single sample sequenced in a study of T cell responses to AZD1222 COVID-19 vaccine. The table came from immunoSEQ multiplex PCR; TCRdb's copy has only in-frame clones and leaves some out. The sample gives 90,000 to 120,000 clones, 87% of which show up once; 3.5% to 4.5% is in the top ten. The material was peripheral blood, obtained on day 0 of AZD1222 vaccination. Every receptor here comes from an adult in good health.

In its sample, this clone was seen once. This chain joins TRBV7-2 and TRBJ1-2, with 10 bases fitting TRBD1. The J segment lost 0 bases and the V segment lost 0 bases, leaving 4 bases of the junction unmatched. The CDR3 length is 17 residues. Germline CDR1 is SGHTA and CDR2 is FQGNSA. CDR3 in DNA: TGTGCCAGCAGCTTAGCCGGACAGGGGGTAGCTAACTATGGCTACACCTTC. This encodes CASSLAGQGVANYGYTF.

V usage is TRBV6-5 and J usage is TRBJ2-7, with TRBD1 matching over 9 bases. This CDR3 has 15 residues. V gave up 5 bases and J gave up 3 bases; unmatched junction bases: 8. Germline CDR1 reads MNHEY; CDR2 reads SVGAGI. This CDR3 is CASSRPGQGIYEQYF. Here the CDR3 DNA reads TGTGCCAGCAGTAGACCGGGACAGGGTATCTACGAGCAGTACTTC.

Written as DNA, the CDR3 is TGTGCCAGCAGTCGACCGACAGGTGGGGCCAACGTCCTGACTTTC. This translates into CASSRPTGGANVLTF. The chain combines TRBV6-2 or TRBV6-3 with TRBJ2-6; tentatively, D is TRBD1 (6 bases). Trimming shortened V by 5 bases and J by 3 bases, and 11 bases separated the two germline ends. The CDR3 has 15 residues. Germline CDR1 is MNHEY and CDR2 is SVGEGT.

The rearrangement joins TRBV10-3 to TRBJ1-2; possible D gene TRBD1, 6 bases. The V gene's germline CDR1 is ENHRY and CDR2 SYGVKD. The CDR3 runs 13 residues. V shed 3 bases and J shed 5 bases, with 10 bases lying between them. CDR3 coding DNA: TGTGCCATCAGTGACGGGGGACAATATGGCTACACCTTC. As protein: CAISDGGQYGYTF.

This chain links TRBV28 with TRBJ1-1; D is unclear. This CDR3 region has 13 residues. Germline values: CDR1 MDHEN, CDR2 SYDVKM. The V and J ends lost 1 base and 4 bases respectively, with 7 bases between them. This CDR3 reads CASSLSNPTEAFF. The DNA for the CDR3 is TGTGCCAGCAGTTTATCCAACCCCACTGAAGCTTTCTTT.

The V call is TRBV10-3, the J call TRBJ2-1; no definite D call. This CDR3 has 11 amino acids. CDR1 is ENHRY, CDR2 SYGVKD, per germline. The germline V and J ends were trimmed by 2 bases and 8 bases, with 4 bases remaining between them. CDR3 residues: CAISEHYEQFF. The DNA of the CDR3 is TGTGCCATCAGTGAGCATTATGAGCAGTTCTTC.

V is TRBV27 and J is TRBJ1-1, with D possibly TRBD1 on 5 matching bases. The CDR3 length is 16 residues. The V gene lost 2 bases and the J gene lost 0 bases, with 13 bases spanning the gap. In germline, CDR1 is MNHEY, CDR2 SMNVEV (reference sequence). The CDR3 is CASSLGAGSVNTEAFF. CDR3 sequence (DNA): TGTGCCAGCAGTTTAGGGGCAGGGTCTGTGAACACTGAAGCTTTCTTT.

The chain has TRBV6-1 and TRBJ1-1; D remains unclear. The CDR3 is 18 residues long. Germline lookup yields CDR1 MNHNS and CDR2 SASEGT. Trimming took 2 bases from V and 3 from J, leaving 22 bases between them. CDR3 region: CASSEIPWVLGDDTEAFF. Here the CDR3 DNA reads TGTGCCAGCAGTGAAATCCCGTGGGTCCTGGGAGATGACACTGAAGCTTTCTTT.

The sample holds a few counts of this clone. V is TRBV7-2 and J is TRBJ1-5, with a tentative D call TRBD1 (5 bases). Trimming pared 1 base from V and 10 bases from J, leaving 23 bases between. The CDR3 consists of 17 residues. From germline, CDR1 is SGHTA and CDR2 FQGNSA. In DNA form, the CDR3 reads TGTGCCAGCAGCTTAGTAGGAGGAAGCAGGGTTAGCGTACCCCAGCATTTT. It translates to CASSLVGGSRVSVPQHF.

The CDR3 sequence is CASSLGAVGPLSGNTIYF. CDR3 sequence (DNA): TGCGCCAGCAGCTTGGGGGCCGTGGGTCCTCTCTCTGGAAACACCATATATTTT. The chain has TRBV5-1 and TRBJ1-3, with no clear D. The V and J ends lost 0 bases and 0 bases respectively, with 16 bases between them. Germline V gene data show CDR1 as SGHRS and CDR2 as YFSETQ. CDR3 length: 18 residues.

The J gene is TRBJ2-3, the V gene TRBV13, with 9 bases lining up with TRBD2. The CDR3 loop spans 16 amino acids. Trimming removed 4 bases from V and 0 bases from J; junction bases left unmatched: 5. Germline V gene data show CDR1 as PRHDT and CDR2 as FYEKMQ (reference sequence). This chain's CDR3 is CASSSSTSGSTDTQYF. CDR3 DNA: TGTGCCAGCAGCTCAAGCACTAGCGGGAGCACAGATACGCAGTATTTT.

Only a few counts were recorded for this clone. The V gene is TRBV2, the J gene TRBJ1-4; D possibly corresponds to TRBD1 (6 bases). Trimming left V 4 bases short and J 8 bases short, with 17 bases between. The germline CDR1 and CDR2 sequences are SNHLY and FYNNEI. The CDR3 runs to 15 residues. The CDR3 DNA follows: TGTGCCAGCAGTGGCACAGGGTTCGTACGGGAAAAACTGTTTTTT. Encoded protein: CASSGTGFVREKLFF.

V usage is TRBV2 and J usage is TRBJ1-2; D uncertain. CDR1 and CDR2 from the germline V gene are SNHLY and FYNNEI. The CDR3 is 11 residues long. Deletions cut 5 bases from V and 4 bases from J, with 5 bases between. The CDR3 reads CASSHSYGYTF. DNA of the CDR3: TGTGCCAGCAGTCACAGCTATGGCTACACCTTC.

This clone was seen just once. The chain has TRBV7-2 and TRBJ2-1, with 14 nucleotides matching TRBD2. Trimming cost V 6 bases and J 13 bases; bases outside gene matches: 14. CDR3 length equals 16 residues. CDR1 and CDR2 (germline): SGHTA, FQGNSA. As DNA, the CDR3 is TGTGCCAGCAGTCCTAAGGGACTAGCGGGAGAGAGTGGACAGTTCTTC. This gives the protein CASSPKGLAGESGQFF.

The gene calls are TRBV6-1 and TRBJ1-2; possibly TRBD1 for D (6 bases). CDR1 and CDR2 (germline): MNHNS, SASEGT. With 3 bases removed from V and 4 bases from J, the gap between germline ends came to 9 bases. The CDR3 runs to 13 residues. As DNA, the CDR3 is TGTGCCAGCAGTGATCAGGGGTTCTATGGCTACACCTTC. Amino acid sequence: CASSDQGFYGYTF.

CDR3 protein: CASRRANYGYTF. The DNA of the CDR3 is TGTGCCAGCAGAAGGGCTAACTATGGCTACACCTTC. The chain is built from TRBV28 and TRBJ1-2; D gene ambiguous. Germline values: CDR1 MDHEN, CDR2 SYDVKM. This CDR3 is built from 12 residues. V dropped 6 bases and J dropped 0 bases, with 5 bases sitting between them.

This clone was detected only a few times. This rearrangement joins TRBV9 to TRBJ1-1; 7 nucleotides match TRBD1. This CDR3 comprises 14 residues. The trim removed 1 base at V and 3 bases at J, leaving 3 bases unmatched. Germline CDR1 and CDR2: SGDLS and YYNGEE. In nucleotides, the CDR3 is TGTGCCAGCAGCGTAACAGGGGCTTACACTGAAGCTTTCTTT. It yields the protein CASSVTGAYTEAFF.